The rows below give T cell receptor beta chains drawn from one sample of a study of blood T cells in healthy people across ages. TCRdb re-called the 5' RACE reads through MiXCR, storing one row per CDR3 protein. The table shows fewer than 800,000 distinct CDR3 sequences, with around a quarter occurring only once. These data were also reused for a study on T cells of mothers and their children.

The sequenced material came from blood. The origin of the receptors is a boy aged 5-17 years in good health. The CDR3 runs from the conserved cysteine through the conserved F or W. Each record gives: CDR3 DNA, CDR3 protein, J gene, D gene, V gene, clone size. The D gene is left open where the match is weak. Only some rows state a clone size, as once, few, many or a class for expanded clones.

CDR3 DNA: TGTGCCAGCAGCTTAGGGGCCCACGGCACAGATACGCAGTATTTT
CDR3 protein: CASSLGAHGTDTQYF
J gene: TRBJ2-3
D gene: .
V gene: TRBV7-2
clone size: .

CDR3 DNA: TGTGCCACCAGCAGAGAAGGAGGAGGTCTGGCGAACAATGAGCAGTTCTTC
CDR3 protein: CATSREGGGLANNEQFF
J gene: TRBJ2-1
D gene: .
V gene: TRBV15
clone size: .

CDR3 DNA: TGTGCCAGCAGCTTAGGAGCGGAGAACTACAATGAGCAGTTCTTC
CDR3 protein: CASSLGAENYNEQFF
J gene: TRBJ2-1
D gene: .
V gene: TRBV11-2
clone size: .

CDR3 DNA: TGTGTCAGTAGTTTATTTACTAGCGGGGGCGTAGATACGCAGTATTTT
CDR3 protein: CVSSLFTSGGVDTQYF
J gene: TRBJ2-3
D gene: TRBD2
V gene: TRBV12-3/TRBV12-4
clone size: few

CDR3 DNA: TGTGCCAGCAGCTTTTACAGGGATCAGCCCCAGCATTTT
CDR3 protein: CASSFYRDQPQHF
J gene: TRBJ1-5
D gene: .
V gene: TRBV7-2
clone size: .

CDR3 DNA: TGTGCCAGCAGCCCTAGGACGGATGACTACGAGCAGTACTTC
CDR3 protein: CASSPRTDDYEQYF
J gene: TRBJ2-7
D gene: .
V gene: TRBV7-9
clone size: few

CDR3 DNA: TGTGCCAGCACCTTCGGACCGGTTTACGAGCAGTACTTC
CDR3 protein: CASTFGPVYEQYF
J gene: TRBJ2-7
D gene: .
V gene: TRBV6-2/TRBV6-3
clone size: .

CDR3 DNA: TGTGCCAGCAGTTACTCGCGACAGGCCGGGGAGCTGTTTTTT
CDR3 protein: CASSYSRQAGELFF
J gene: TRBJ2-2
D gene: .
V gene: TRBV6-6
clone size: .

CDR3 DNA: TGTGCCAGCAGTGCCACAGGGGGGAGCTACACCTTC
CDR3 protein: CASSATGGSYTF
J gene: TRBJ1-2
D gene: TRBD1
V gene: TRBV6-1
clone size: few

CDR3 DNA: TGTGCCAGCAGTTATGGGGGCGTGGGATGGGAGCAGTTCTTC
CDR3 protein: CASSYGGVGWEQFF
J gene: TRBJ2-1
D gene: .
V gene: TRBV6-5
clone size: many

CDR3 DNA: TGTGCCAGCAGCATAGACAGGGGATATGAGCAGTTCTTC
CDR3 protein: CASSIDRGYEQFF
J gene: TRBJ2-1
D gene: TRBD1
V gene: TRBV7-3
clone size: many

CDR3 DNA: TGTGCCAGCAGTGAACTGTCCCTTCCTAGCGAGCAGTACTTC
CDR3 protein: CASSELSLPSEQYF
J gene: TRBJ2-7
D gene: .
V gene: TRBV25-1
clone size: .

CDR3 DNA: TGTGCCAGCAGCTTAGCCACAGGGTACAGTTTCCCAGATACGCAGTATTTT
CDR3 protein: CASSLATGYSFPDTQYF
J gene: TRBJ2-3
D gene: .
V gene: TRBV11-2
clone size: .

CDR3 DNA: TGTGCCAGCAGCCCCTGGGACCGGAGATACGAGCAGTACTTC
CDR3 protein: CASSPWDRRYEQYF
J gene: TRBJ2-7
D gene: .
V gene: TRBV7-9
clone size: .

CDR3 DNA: TGTGCCAGCAGTTTCGGGGTAAACACCGGGGAGCTGTTTTTT
CDR3 protein: CASSFGVNTGELFF
J gene: TRBJ2-2
D gene: .
V gene: TRBV6-2/TRBV6-3
clone size: few

CDR3 DNA: TGTGCCAGCAGTCCCTGGACAGGGGGCAACAATGAGCAGTTCTTC
CDR3 protein: CASSPWTGGNNEQFF
J gene: TRBJ2-1
D gene: TRBD1
V gene: TRBV28
clone size: .

CDR3 DNA: TGTGCCACCAGCAGAGATCGGGGCTATGGCTACACCTTC
CDR3 protein: CATSRDRGYGYTF
J gene: TRBJ1-2
D gene: .
V gene: TRBV15
clone size: .

CDR3 DNA: TGTGCCAGCAGTTTACGGCAGGCGAACACTGAAGCTTTCTTT
CDR3 protein: CASSLRQANTEAFF
J gene: TRBJ1-1
D gene: .
V gene: TRBV28
clone size: many

CDR3 DNA: TGTGCCAGCAGCCTAACTAGCGGGAGTAGCCCCAAGCAGTACTTC
CDR3 protein: CASSLTSGSSPKQYF
J gene: TRBJ2-7
D gene: TRBD2
V gene: TRBV4-2
clone size: few

CDR3 DNA: TGTGCCAGTAGTACGACGGCTTTCTACGAGCAGTACTTC
CDR3 protein: CASSTTAFYEQYF
J gene: TRBJ2-7
D gene: .
V gene: TRBV19
clone size: .

CDR3 DNA: TGTGCCAGCAGTTTATTGGGACTAGTGTATGGCTACACCTTC
CDR3 protein: CASSLLGLVYGYTF
J gene: TRBJ1-2
D gene: .
V gene: TRBV28
clone size: .

CDR3 DNA: TGTGCCATCAGTGAGTTCGCCGGGACAGGGACCCACTATGGCTACACCTTC
CDR3 protein: CAISEFAGTGTHYGYTF
J gene: TRBJ1-2
D gene: TRBD1
V gene: TRBV10-3
clone size: few

CDR3 DNA: TGTGCCTCCGCCGGCGGCTCCTACAATGAGCAGTTCTTC
CDR3 protein: CASAGGSYNEQFF
J gene: TRBJ2-1
D gene: .
V gene: TRBV7-2
clone size: few

CDR3 DNA: TGTGCCAGCAGTGCCGGATTAGGCGCCGGGGAGCTGTTTTTT
CDR3 protein: CASSAGLGAGELFF
J gene: TRBJ2-2
D gene: .
V gene: TRBV2
clone size: .

CDR3 DNA: TGTGCCAGCAGCCAGGGATCCGGTCCAGGGGAAGAGACCCAGTACTTC
CDR3 protein: CASSQGSGPGEETQYF
J gene: TRBJ2-5
D gene: .
V gene: TRBV3-1
clone size: few

CDR3 DNA: TGTGCCAGCAGCCCATTAGCGGGAGGGTACCAAATTGAGCAGTTCTTC
CDR3 protein: CASSPLAGGYQIEQFF
J gene: TRBJ2-1
D gene: TRBD2
V gene: TRBV7-9
clone size: .

CDR3 DNA: TGTGCCAGCAGAGCCGGACAGGGGGCGCGAGGTTTCGATGAGCAGTTCTTC
CDR3 protein: CASRAGQGARGFDEQFF
J gene: TRBJ2-1
D gene: TRBD1
V gene: TRBV6-2/TRBV6-3
clone size: .

CDR3 DNA: TGTGCCAGCAGCTTAACCCTATCGACTAGCGGGGGGGACCAAGAGACCCAGTACTTC
CDR3 protein: CASSLTLSTSGGDQETQYF
J gene: TRBJ2-5
D gene: TRBD2
V gene: TRBV6-4
clone size: .

CDR3 DNA: TGTGCCAGCAGTTTATATAATCAGGGAGGGACTGAAGCTTTCTTT
CDR3 protein: CASSLYNQGGTEAFF
J gene: TRBJ1-1
D gene: .
V gene: TRBV28
clone size: .

CDR3 DNA: TGTGCCACGGCCGGGACTACCTACGAGCAGTACTTC
CDR3 protein: CATAGTTYEQYF
J gene: TRBJ2-7
D gene: TRBD2
V gene: TRBV2
clone size: .

CDR3 DNA: TGCAGTGGGGCGAGGGAAGCTATATACATTCAGTACTTC
CDR3 protein: CSGAREAIYIQYF
J gene: TRBJ2-4
D gene: .
V gene: TRBV20-1
clone size: few

CDR3 DNA: TGTGCCAGCAGTTACTGGAAAGCGGGAGGAGGCACAGATACGCAGTATTTT
CDR3 protein: CASSYWKAGGGTDTQYF
J gene: TRBJ2-3
D gene: TRBD2
V gene: TRBV6-5
clone size: .

CDR3 DNA: TGTGCCAGCAGCTTCTGGGACAGGGCCGCCCTTTACGAGCAGTACTTC
CDR3 protein: CASSFWDRAALYEQYF
J gene: TRBJ2-7
D gene: TRBD1
V gene: TRBV11-2
clone size: few

CDR3 DNA: TGTGCCAGCAGTTACTCGACTAGCGGGAGGCTCGGGGCCAACGTCCTGACTTTC
CDR3 protein: CASSYSTSGRLGANVLTF
J gene: TRBJ2-6
D gene: TRBD2
V gene: TRBV6-5
clone size: few

CDR3 DNA: TGTGCCAGCAGCCCCTCGCCGGGGGGGTGGACCGGGGAGCTGTTTTTT
CDR3 protein: CASSPSPGGWTGELFF
J gene: TRBJ2-2
D gene: TRBD2
V gene: TRBV7-8
clone size: .

CDR3 DNA: TGCGCCAGCAGCCAAGGCCGGACGGATAAAGAGACCCAGTACTTC
CDR3 protein: CASSQGRTDKETQYF
J gene: TRBJ2-5
D gene: .
V gene: TRBV4-1
clone size: .

CDR3 DNA: TGTGCCAGCAGCCCAACAGGGGACTACAATGAGCAGTTCTTC
CDR3 protein: CASSPTGDYNEQFF
J gene: TRBJ2-1
D gene: TRBD1
V gene: TRBV7-2
clone size: few

CDR3 DNA: TGTGCCAGCAGCGCGACGGGGGGGATGTACACTGAAGCTTTCTTT
CDR3 protein: CASSATGGMYTEAFF
J gene: TRBJ1-1
D gene: .
V gene: TRBV5-6
clone size: once

CDR3 DNA: TGTGCCAGCAGCTTGGGGGCTGAGGTGGGATACGAGCAGTACTTC
CDR3 protein: CASSLGAEVGYEQYF
J gene: TRBJ2-7
D gene: .
V gene: TRBV5-8
clone size: .

CDR3 DNA: TGTGCCAGCAGCTTCGGAGGGAGCGCGGGCAGCTCCTACAATGAGCAGTTCTTC
CDR3 protein: CASSFGGSAGSSYNEQFF
J gene: TRBJ2-1
D gene: .
V gene: TRBV5-4
clone size: .

CDR3 DNA: TGTGCCAGCTGCCAGGGCGCAGGCTATGGCTACACCTTC
CDR3 protein: CASCQGAGYGYTF
J gene: TRBJ1-2
D gene: .
V gene: TRBV28
clone size: few

CDR3 DNA: TGTGCCATCAGTGACTTATTCCACGAGCAGTACTTC
CDR3 protein: CAISDLFHEQYF
J gene: TRBJ2-7
D gene: .
V gene: TRBV10-3
clone size: .

CDR3 DNA: TGTGCCAGCAGCGTCGAATACGAGCAGTACTTC
CDR3 protein: CASSVEYEQYF
J gene: TRBJ2-7
D gene: .
V gene: TRBV6-6
clone size: .